These T cell receptor beta chains were read from a single sample in a study of T cells in Graves' hyperthyroidism and ophthalmopathy. TCRdb itself ran the multiplex PCR reads through MiXCR, one entry per CDR3 protein. The table has over 250,000 distinct CDR3 sequences, about a sixth seen once. Sequencing was carried out using blood. These receptors originate from a woman in her sixties with Graves' ophthalmopathy. The CDR3 runs from the conserved cysteine through the conserved F or W. Each record gives: J gene, D gene, V gene, clone size, CDR3 DNA, CDR3 protein. D genes are given only for firm matches. Expanded clones get a size class; other rows say once, few or many, or leave the size out.

j_call: TRBJ1-1
d_call: .
v_call: TRBV28
clone_size: many
cdr3_nt: TGTGCCAGCACTGAACATGGGGGCCGCGTTACTGAAGCTTTCTTT
cdr3_aa: CASTEHGGRVTEAFF

j_call: TRBJ2-1
d_call: .
v_call: TRBV7-8
clone_size: many
cdr3_nt: TGTGCCAGCAGCCTCCTTGTGGGCTCCTACAATGAGCAGTTCTTC
cdr3_aa: CASSLLVGSYNEQFF

j_call: TRBJ2-1
d_call: TRBD2
v_call: TRBV4-3
clone_size: many
cdr3_nt: TGCGCCAGCAGCCAAGTTTTAGGGACTACCATCCCCAATGAGCAGTTCTTC
cdr3_aa: CASSQVLGTTIPNEQFF

j_call: TRBJ1-5
d_call: TRBD1
v_call: TRBV19
clone_size: .
cdr3_nt: TGTGCCAGTAGTATCACAGGGGCGAGGAGCAATCAGCCCCAGCATTTT
cdr3_aa: CASSITGARSNQPQHF

j_call: TRBJ2-7
d_call: TRBD1
v_call: TRBV27
clone_size: many
cdr3_nt: TGTGCCAGCAGTATAAAACCCGGGACAGTCTACGAGCAGTACTTC
cdr3_aa: CASSIKPGTVYEQYF

j_call: TRBJ2-1
d_call: TRBD2
v_call: TRBV27
clone_size: many
cdr3_nt: TGTGCCAGCAGACTGGGGACTAGCGGGAGCTCCTACAATGAGCAGTTCTTC
cdr3_aa: CASRLGTSGSSYNEQFF

j_call: TRBJ2-3
d_call: .
v_call: TRBV5-1
clone_size: many
cdr3_nt: TGCGCCAGCAGCCCCTCTCGACCAGATACGCAGTATTTT
cdr3_aa: CASSPSRPDTQYF

j_call: TRBJ2-1
d_call: .
v_call: TRBV7-9
clone_size: .
cdr3_nt: TGTGCCAGCAGCTTAGTTACGGGGGGCCCCTACAATGAGCAGTTCTTC
cdr3_aa: CASSLVTGGPYNEQFF

j_call: TRBJ2-7
d_call: TRBD1
v_call: TRBV30
clone_size: many
cdr3_nt: TGTGCCTGGGACCAACGACAGGGGGCTTGGACCTACGAGCAGTACTTC
cdr3_aa: CAWDQRQGAWTYEQYF

j_call: TRBJ2-7
d_call: .
v_call: TRBV6-1
clone_size: many
cdr3_nt: TGTGCCAGCAGTTACTTGGGACAACTTAACGAGCAGTACTTC
cdr3_aa: CASSYLGQLNEQYF

j_call: TRBJ2-5
d_call: .
v_call: TRBV20-1
clone_size: .
cdr3_nt: TGCAGTGCTAGAGATACCGGCCGGATCGGGGAGACCCAGTACTTC
cdr3_aa: CSARDTGRIGETQYF

j_call: TRBJ1-1
d_call: .
v_call: TRBV11-2
clone_size: many
cdr3_nt: TGTGCCAGCAGCCCCACTCGTGGGAACACTGAAGCTTTCTTT
cdr3_aa: CASSPTRGNTEAFF

j_call: TRBJ2-3
d_call: .
v_call: TRBV5-6
clone_size: many
cdr3_nt: TGTGCCAGCAGCTCTCCCTTAAGGGGACGGAGCACAGATACGCAGTATTTT
cdr3_aa: CASSSPLRGRSTDTQYF

j_call: TRBJ2-2
d_call: .
v_call: TRBV5-1
clone_size: .
cdr3_nt: TGCGCCAGCAGCTTGGCGGTGGGGGCCGGGGAGCTGTTTTTT
cdr3_aa: CASSLAVGAGELFF

j_call: TRBJ1-2
d_call: .
v_call: TRBV6-4
clone_size: few
cdr3_nt: TGTGCCAGCAATGACCGGGACATACCCTATGGCTACGCCTTC
cdr3_aa: CASNDRDIPYGYAF

j_call: TRBJ1-4
d_call: .
v_call: TRBV6-1
clone_size: few
cdr3_nt: TGTGCCAGCAGTTATGGGCGGTCTAATGAAAAACTGTTTTTT
cdr3_aa: CASSYGRSNEKLFF

j_call: TRBJ1-6
d_call: TRBD1
v_call: TRBV27
clone_size: .
cdr3_nt: TGTGCCAGCAGTTTGTCCCAGGGGGAACATTCACCCCTCCACTTT
cdr3_aa: CASSLSQGEHSPLHF

j_call: TRBJ1-2
d_call: .
v_call: TRBV29-1
clone_size: .
cdr3_nt: TGCAGCGTTGGAGAGGAGAACTATGGCTACACCTTC
cdr3_aa: CSVGEENYGYTF

j_call: TRBJ1-2
d_call: .
v_call: TRBV12-3/TRBV12-4
clone_size: few
cdr3_nt: TGTGCCAGCAGTTCCTACAGGGTAGGGTATGGCTACACCTTC
cdr3_aa: CASSSYRVGYGYTF

j_call: TRBJ1-3
d_call: .
v_call: TRBV12-3/TRBV12-4
clone_size: few
cdr3_nt: TGTGCCAGCAGTTTAGGGTTCAGGGTAACTGGAAACACCATATATTTT
cdr3_aa: CASSLGFRVTGNTIYF

j_call: TRBJ2-3
d_call: TRBD2
v_call: TRBV28
clone_size: many
cdr3_nt: TGTGCCAGCAGTTTAGGGCTAGCGGGAGGTGAAGATACGCAGTATTTT
cdr3_aa: CASSLGLAGGEDTQYF

j_call: TRBJ2-1
d_call: TRBD2
v_call: TRBV19
clone_size: .
cdr3_nt: TGTGCCAGTAGTATAGCAGGCGGGAGTACAATCTGGCCTGAGCAGTTCTTC
cdr3_aa: CASSIAGGSTIWPEQFF

j_call: TRBJ2-6
d_call: TRBD1
v_call: TRBV7-2
clone_size: many
cdr3_nt: TGTGCCAGCAGCTTAGGGGACAGGGAATCTGGTGGGGCCAACGTCCTGACTTTC
cdr3_aa: CASSLGDRESGGANVLTF

j_call: TRBJ2-2
d_call: .
v_call: TRBV7-3
clone_size: many
cdr3_nt: TGTGCCAGCAGCTCAAACCTCCGGACCGCCGAGCTGTTTTTT
cdr3_aa: CASSSNLRTAELFF

j_call: TRBJ1-6
d_call: TRBD1
v_call: TRBV9
clone_size: few
cdr3_nt: TGTGCCAGCAGCGCCTACAGGGGGCTAGATTCACCCCTCCACTTT
cdr3_aa: CASSAYRGLDSPLHF

j_call: TRBJ2-5
d_call: .
v_call: TRBV20-1
clone_size: .
cdr3_nt: TGCAGTGCTAGAATCAGGGGTTCTGGAGAGACCCAGTACTTC
cdr3_aa: CSARIRGSGETQYF

j_call: TRBJ1-4
d_call: TRBD1
v_call: TRBV9
clone_size: .
cdr3_nt: TGTGCCAGCAGCGGCCACTCCGGGACAGGGAAACTGTTTTTT
cdr3_aa: CASSGHSGTGKLFF

j_call: TRBJ2-2
d_call: .
v_call: TRBV7-3
clone_size: many
cdr3_nt: TGTGCCAGCAGCTTACGTCAGGGGCCCGGGGAGCTGTTTTTT
cdr3_aa: CASSLRQGPGELFF

j_call: TRBJ1-1
d_call: .
v_call: TRBV27
clone_size: many
cdr3_nt: TGTGCCAGCGCGGGCTTAGGGGCCACTGAAGCTTTCTTT
cdr3_aa: CASAGLGATEAFF

j_call: TRBJ2-2
d_call: TRBD2
v_call: TRBV29-1
clone_size: many
cdr3_nt: TGCAGCGCGATAGCGGGAGTCGCGAACACCGGGGAGCTGTTTTTT
cdr3_aa: CSAIAGVANTGELFF

j_call: TRBJ1-5
d_call: .
v_call: TRBV5-1
clone_size: .
cdr3_nt: TGCGCCAGCAGCTTGGCGTCAGGGGTACAGCCCCAGCATTTT
cdr3_aa: CASSLASGVQPQHF

j_call: TRBJ2-1
d_call: .
v_call: TRBV5-4
clone_size: few
cdr3_nt: TGTGCCAGCAGTTTGGACCTAGCCTTCTACAATGAGCAGTTCTTC
cdr3_aa: CASSLDLAFYNEQFF

j_call: TRBJ1-5
d_call: .
v_call: TRBV6-2/TRBV6-3
clone_size: few
cdr3_nt: TGTGCCAGCACCACGGCGGCGGAGACGGGCCAGCCCCAGCATTTT
cdr3_aa: CASTTAAETGQPQHF

j_call: TRBJ2-7
d_call: .
v_call: TRBV9
clone_size: many
cdr3_nt: TGTGCCAGCAGCGTAGGAGACACTAGCTCCTACGAGCAGTACTTC
cdr3_aa: CASSVGDTSSYEQYF

j_call: TRBJ1-2
d_call: .
v_call: TRBV27
clone_size: .
cdr3_nt: TGTGCCAGCAGGGCCGACTTAGAGTATGGCTACACCTTC
cdr3_aa: CASRADLEYGYTF

j_call: TRBJ1-6
d_call: TRBD1
v_call: TRBV6-1
clone_size: few
cdr3_nt: TGTGCCAGCAGCTGGGACAGGAGCTCCTATAATTCACCCCTCCACTTT
cdr3_aa: CASSWDRSSYNSPLHF

j_call: TRBJ1-2
d_call: .
v_call: TRBV7-2
clone_size: many
cdr3_nt: TGTGCCAGCAGCTTACTGATATCCTATGGCTACACCTTC
cdr3_aa: CASSLLISYGYTF

j_call: TRBJ2-1
d_call: .
v_call: TRBV6-2/TRBV6-3
clone_size: many
cdr3_nt: TGTGCCAGCACCGGACATACCCTCCACAATGAGCAGTTCTTC
cdr3_aa: CASTGHTLHNEQFF

j_call: TRBJ2-5
d_call: .
v_call: TRBV7-3
clone_size: many
cdr3_nt: TGTGCCAGCAGCTTATCAGCAGGGAAAGAGACCCAGTACTTC
cdr3_aa: CASSLSAGKETQYF

j_call: TRBJ2-5
d_call: .
v_call: TRBV25-1
clone_size: .
cdr3_nt: TGTGCCAGCATGGGGATCCAAGAGACCCAGTACTTC
cdr3_aa: CASMGIQETQYF

j_call: TRBJ2-1
d_call: TRBD2
v_call: TRBV5-1
clone_size: few
cdr3_nt: TGCGCCAGCAGGCCCAGCGGGGGGGCCATGGAGCAGTTCTTC
cdr3_aa: CASRPSGGAMEQFF

j_call: TRBJ2-5
d_call: .
v_call: TRBV3-2
clone_size: .
cdr3_nt: TGTGCCAGCAGCCCTCCAGCGGGGGGGGAAGAGACCCAGTACTTC
cdr3_aa: CASSPPAGGEETQYF

j_call: TRBJ2-1
d_call: .
v_call: TRBV12-3/TRBV12-4
clone_size: .
cdr3_nt: TGTGCCAGCAGTTTCGCCCCCTCCTACAATGAGCAGTTCTTC
cdr3_aa: CASSFAPSYNEQFF

j_call: TRBJ2-6
d_call: .
v_call: TRBV5-4
clone_size: .
cdr3_nt: TGTGCCAGCAGTGGGCAGGGACCCTCTGGGGCCAACGTCCTGACTTTC
cdr3_aa: CASSGQGPSGANVLTF

j_call: TRBJ2-4
d_call: TRBD1
v_call: TRBV27
clone_size: many
cdr3_nt: TGTGCCAGCACCGACCGGACAGGGGGAGCCAAAAACATTCAGTACTTC
cdr3_aa: CASTDRTGGAKNIQYF

j_call: TRBJ1-1
d_call: .
v_call: TRBV5-1
clone_size: many
cdr3_nt: TGCGCCAGCAGCCCATCACTGACAGGTATGAACACTGAAGCTTTCTTT
cdr3_aa: CASSPSLTGMNTEAFF

j_call: TRBJ1-1
d_call: .
v_call: TRBV19
clone_size: many
cdr3_nt: TGTGCCAGTAGTGATACCGGGACGGGTTCATTGACTGAAGCTTTCTTT
cdr3_aa: CASSDTGTGSLTEAFF

j_call: TRBJ1-1
d_call: .
v_call: TRBV12-3/TRBV12-4
clone_size: many
cdr3_nt: TGTGCCAGCAGTTTATCCCATGAAGCTTTCTTT
cdr3_aa: CASSLSHEAFF

j_call: TRBJ2-5
d_call: .
v_call: TRBV7-2
clone_size: many
cdr3_nt: TGTGCCAGCAGCTTCCTGTACCAAGAGACCCAGTACTTC
cdr3_aa: CASSFLYQETQYF

j_call: TRBJ2-2
d_call: TRBD1
v_call: TRBV4-2
clone_size: .
cdr3_nt: TGTGCCAGCAGCCAAAAGAGGGGGCAGTCGAACACCGGGGAGCTGTTTTTT
cdr3_aa: CASSQKRGQSNTGELFF

j_call: TRBJ1-1
d_call: .
v_call: TRBV20-1
clone_size: .
cdr3_nt: TGCAGTGCTAGAGATGTTGTGGAGGGACTGAACACTGAAGCTTTCTTT
cdr3_aa: CSARDVVEGLNTEAFF

j_call: TRBJ2-1
d_call: .
v_call: TRBV6-1
clone_size: many
cdr3_nt: TGTGCCAGCAGTGAAGTGGGGGGGCGGTACTGGAATGAGCAGTTCTTC
cdr3_aa: CASSEVGGRYWNEQFF

j_call: TRBJ1-2
d_call: .
v_call: TRBV20-1
clone_size: many
cdr3_nt: TGCAGTGCTTACGACAGGTCCCCCGGAGACTATGGCTACACCTTC
cdr3_aa: CSAYDRSPGDYGYTF

j_call: TRBJ1-6
d_call: .
v_call: TRBV7-2
clone_size: few
cdr3_nt: TGTGCCAGCAGCTTAAGGGGAAACACCCTCCACTTT
cdr3_aa: CASSLRGNTLHF

j_call: TRBJ2-1
d_call: .
v_call: TRBV11-2
clone_size: many
cdr3_nt: TGTGCCAGCAGCCCCGGGGTGGGCGGTGAGCAGTTCTTC
cdr3_aa: CASSPGVGGEQFF

j_call: TRBJ2-7
d_call: TRBD2
v_call: TRBV7-9
clone_size: .
cdr3_nt: TGTGCCAGCAGTCCCCGGACTAGCGGGGGGTCCTACGAGCAGTACTTC
cdr3_aa: CASSPRTSGGSYEQYF

j_call: TRBJ2-2
d_call: .
v_call: TRBV6-5
clone_size: .
cdr3_nt: TGTGCCAGCAGTTACTCGGACGGGGTGGTCGCCGGGGAGCTGTTTTTT
cdr3_aa: CASSYSDGVVAGELFF

j_call: TRBJ1-3
d_call: .
v_call: TRBV20-1
clone_size: many
cdr3_nt: TGCAGTGCCCCGGGGGCTGGAAACACCATATATTTT
cdr3_aa: CSAPGAGNTIYF